The 6 T cell receptor beta chains below all came from one sample that was sequenced in a study of blood T cell repertoires in COVID-19. Sequenced by immunoSEQ multiplex PCR; TCRdb stores in-frame clones only, minus some. The sample includes 300,000 to 350,000 clones, 90% of them seen just once. The sample was PBMCs or T cells enriched from blood (not recorded which). Receptor source: a woman aged 18-29 years with acute COVID-19.

V usage is TRBV28 and J usage is TRBJ2-7, with TRBD1 as a possible D gene (6 bases). Looked up from germline, CDR1 is MDHEN and CDR2 is SYDVKM. This CDR3 comprises 14 residues. With 1 base removed from V and 3 bases from J, the gap between germline ends came to 10 bases. CDR3 DNA: TGTGCCAGCAGTTTATCGGACAGATACTACGAGCAGTACTTC. It codes for CASSLSDRYYEQYF.

V is TRBV10-3 and J is TRBJ2-3; no firm D call. The CDR3 sequence is 13 residues long. Germline CDR1 ENHRY, CDR2 SYGVKD. V dropped 2 bases and J dropped 6 bases, with 9 bases sitting between them. CDR3 region: CAISETYSDTQYF. The CDR3 region has the DNA TGTGCCATCAGTGAGACTTATAGCGATACGCAGTATTTT.

The chain carries TRBV19 and TRBJ2-2, with 10 bases identical to TRBD2. J gave up 6 bases and V 5 bases, and 12 bases lay outside the gene matches. The CDR3 contains 17 residues. CDR1 and CDR2 (germline): LNHDA, SQIVND (reference sequence). CDR3 DNA sequence: TGTGCCAGTAGTCAAATAGCGGGAGGTACAAGGGCCGGGGAGCTGTTTTTT. Translated, it gives CASSQIAGGTRAGELFF.

A note on this clone: A junction end diverges from the germline sequence, so it may reflect a read error. The chain employs TRBV28 and TRBJ1-5; D is possibly TRBD1 (6 bases). Germline V CDR1 and CDR2: MDHEN, SYDVKM. The CDR3 consists of 15 residues. CDR3 sequence: CASNPLTGSNQPQHF. The CDR3 DNA reads as TGTGCCAGCAATCCCTTAACAGGGTCCAATCAGCCCCAACATTTT. Variable domain in full (rest from reference TRBV28 and TRBJ1-5): DVKVTQSSRYLVKRTGEKVFLECVQDMDHENMFWYRQDPGLGLRLIYFSYDVKMKEKGDIPEGYSVSREKKERFSLILESASTNQTSMYLCASNPLTGSNQPQHFGDGTRLSIL.

The chain combines TRBV6-9 with TRBJ1-3; possibly TRBD1 for D (5 bases). Trimming cost V 6 bases and J 0 bases, with 9 bases left between them. CDR1 is MNHGY and CDR2 is SVAAGI in the germline V gene. The CDR3 has 14 residues. CDR3 residues: CASRPGGSGNTIYF. As DNA, the CDR3 is TGTGCCAGCAGGCCCGGGGGCTCTGGAAACACCATATATTTT.

The V gene is TRBV19, the J gene TRBJ1-5; 9 nucleotides agree with TRBD1. Germline CDR1 is LNHDA and CDR2 is SQIVND (reference sequence). V dropped 5 bases and J dropped 7; count of bases not matched to a gene: 12. The CDR3 length is 16 residues. CDR3 residues: CASSSWGGQGKQPQHF. The CDR3 DNA reads TGTGCCAGTAGTTCATGGGGGGGACAGGGAAAGCAGCCCCAGCATTTT. Using reference TRBV19 and TRBJ1-5 for the parts outside the CDR3, the full variable domain is DGGITQSPKYLFRKEGQNVTLSCEQNLNHDAMYWYRQDPGQGLRLIYYSQIVNDFQKGDIAEGYSVSREKKESFPLTVTSAQKNPTAFYLCASSSWGGQGKQPQHFGDGTRLSIL.